In this sample, the clone carrying this T cell receptor beta chain turned up once. The junction had 4 bases not matched to a gene; V was cut back by 0 bases and J by 12 bases. The CDR3 loop spans 11 amino acids. Germline V lookup: CDR1 GTSNPN, CDR2 SVGIG (reference sequence). The data are from a study of blood T cell repertoires in COVID-19. Only in-frame clones appear in the TCRdb table, and some are missing; sequencing was by immunoSEQ multiplex PCR. The data show around 330,000 clones, approximately 90% seen once. The clonotype originates from a woman aged 40 to 50 who had recovered from COVID-19. The genes are TRBV30 and TRBJ2-7; TRBD1 matches at 8 bases. Input material: PBMCs or T cells enriched from blood (not recorded which). CDR3 sequence (DNA): TGTGCCTGGAGTGTAGGAGACAGGGGGTACTTC. It is translated as CAWSVGDRGYF.